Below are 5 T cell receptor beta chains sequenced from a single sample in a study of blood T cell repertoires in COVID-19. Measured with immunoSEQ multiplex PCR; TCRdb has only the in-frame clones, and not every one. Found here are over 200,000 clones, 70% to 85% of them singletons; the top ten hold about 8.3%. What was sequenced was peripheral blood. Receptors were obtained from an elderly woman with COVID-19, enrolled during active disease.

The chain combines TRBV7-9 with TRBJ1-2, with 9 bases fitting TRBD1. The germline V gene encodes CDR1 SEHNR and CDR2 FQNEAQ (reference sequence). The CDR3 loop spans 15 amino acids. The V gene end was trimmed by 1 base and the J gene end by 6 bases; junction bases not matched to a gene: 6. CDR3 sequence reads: CASSLDGTGPDGYTF. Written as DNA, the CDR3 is TGTGCCAGCAGCTTAGATGGGACAGGGCCTGATGGCTACACCTTC. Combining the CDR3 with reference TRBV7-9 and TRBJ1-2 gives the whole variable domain DTGVSQNPRHKITKRGQNVTFRCDPISEHNRLYWYRQTLGQGPEFLTYFQNEAQLEKSRLLSDRFSAERPKGSFSTLEIQRTEQGDSAMYLCASSLDGTGPDGYTFGSGTRLTVV.

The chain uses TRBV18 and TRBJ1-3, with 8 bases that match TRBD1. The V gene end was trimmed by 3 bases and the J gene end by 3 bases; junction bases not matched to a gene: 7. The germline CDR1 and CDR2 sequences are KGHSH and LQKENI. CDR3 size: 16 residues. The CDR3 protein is CASSPWTGLGGNTIYF. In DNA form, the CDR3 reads TGTGCCAGCTCACCTTGGACAGGGCTAGGTGGAAACACCATATATTTT. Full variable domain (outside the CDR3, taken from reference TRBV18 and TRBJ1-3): NAGVMQNPRHLVRRRGQEARLRCSPMKGHSHVYWYRQLPEEGLKFMVYLQKENIIDESGMPKERFSAEFPKEGPSILRIQQVVRGDSAAYFCASSPWTGLGGNTIYFGEGSWLTVV.

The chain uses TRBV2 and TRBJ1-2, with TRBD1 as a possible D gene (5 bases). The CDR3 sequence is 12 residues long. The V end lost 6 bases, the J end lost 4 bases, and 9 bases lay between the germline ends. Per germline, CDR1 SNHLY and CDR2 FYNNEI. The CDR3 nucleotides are TGTGCCAGCAGAGGGGATGGCTATGGCTACACCTTC. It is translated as CASRGDGYGYTF.

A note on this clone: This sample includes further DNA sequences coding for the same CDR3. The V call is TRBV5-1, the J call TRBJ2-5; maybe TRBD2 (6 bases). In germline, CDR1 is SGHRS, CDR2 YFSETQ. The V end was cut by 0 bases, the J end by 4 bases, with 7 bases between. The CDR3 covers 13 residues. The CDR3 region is CASSLVGGETQYF. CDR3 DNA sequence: TGCGCCAGCAGCTTGGTGGGGGGAGAGACCCAGTACTTC.

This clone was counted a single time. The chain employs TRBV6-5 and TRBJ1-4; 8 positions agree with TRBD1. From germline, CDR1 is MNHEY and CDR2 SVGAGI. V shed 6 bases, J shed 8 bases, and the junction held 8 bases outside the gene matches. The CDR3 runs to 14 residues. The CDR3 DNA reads TGTGCCAGCAGCCTGACAGGGGAAGGGGAAAAACTGTTTTTT. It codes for CASSLTGEGEKLFF.